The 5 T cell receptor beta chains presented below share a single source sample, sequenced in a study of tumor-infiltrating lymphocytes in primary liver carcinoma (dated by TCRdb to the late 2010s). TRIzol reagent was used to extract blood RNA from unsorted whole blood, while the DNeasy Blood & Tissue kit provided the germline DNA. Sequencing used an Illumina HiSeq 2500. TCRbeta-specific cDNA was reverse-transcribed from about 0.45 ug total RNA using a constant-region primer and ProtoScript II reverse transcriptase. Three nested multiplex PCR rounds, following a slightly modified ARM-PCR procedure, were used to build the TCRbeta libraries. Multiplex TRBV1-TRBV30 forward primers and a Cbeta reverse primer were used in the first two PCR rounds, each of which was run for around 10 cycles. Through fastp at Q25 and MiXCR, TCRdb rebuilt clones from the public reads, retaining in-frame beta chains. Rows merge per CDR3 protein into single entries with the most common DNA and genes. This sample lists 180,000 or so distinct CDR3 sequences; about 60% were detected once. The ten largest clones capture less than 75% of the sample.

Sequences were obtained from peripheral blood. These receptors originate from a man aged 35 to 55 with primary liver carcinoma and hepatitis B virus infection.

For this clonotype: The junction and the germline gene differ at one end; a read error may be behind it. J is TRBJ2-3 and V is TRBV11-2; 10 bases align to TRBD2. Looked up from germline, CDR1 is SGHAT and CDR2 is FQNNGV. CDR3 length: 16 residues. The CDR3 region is CASGLGAGGYTDTQYF. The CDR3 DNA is TGTGCCAGCGGCTTAGGAGCGGGGGGGTACACAGATACGCAGTATTTT.

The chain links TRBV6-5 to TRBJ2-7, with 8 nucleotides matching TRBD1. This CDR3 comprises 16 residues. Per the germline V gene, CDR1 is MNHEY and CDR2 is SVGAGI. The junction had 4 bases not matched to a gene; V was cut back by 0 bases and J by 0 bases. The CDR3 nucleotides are TGTGCCAGCAGTTACTCGACAGGGGTCAGCTCCTACGAGCAGTACTTC. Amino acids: CASSYSTGVSSYEQYF.

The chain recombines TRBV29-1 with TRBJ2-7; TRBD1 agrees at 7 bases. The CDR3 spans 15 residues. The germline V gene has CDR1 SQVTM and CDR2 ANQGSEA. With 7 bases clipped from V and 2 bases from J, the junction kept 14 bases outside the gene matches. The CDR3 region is CSALGASDRPYEQYF. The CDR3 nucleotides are TGCAGCGCCCTTGGGGCCTCGGACAGGCCCTACGAGCAGTACTTC.

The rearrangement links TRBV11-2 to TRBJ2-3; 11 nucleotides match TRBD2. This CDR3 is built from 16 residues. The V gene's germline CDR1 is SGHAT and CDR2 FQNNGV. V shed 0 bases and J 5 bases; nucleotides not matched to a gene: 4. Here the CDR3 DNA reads TGTGCCAGCAGCTTAGAAGGGACTAGCGGCGAAGATACGCAGTATTTT. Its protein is CASSLEGTSGEDTQYF.

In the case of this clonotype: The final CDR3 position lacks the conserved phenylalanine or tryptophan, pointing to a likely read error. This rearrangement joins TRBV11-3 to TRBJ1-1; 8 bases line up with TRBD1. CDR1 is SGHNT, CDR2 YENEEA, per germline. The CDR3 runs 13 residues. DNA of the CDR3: TGCGCCAGCAGCTTAGGGACAGGAACTGAAGCTTTCTCT. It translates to CASSLGTGTEAFS.